This passage covers 26 T cell receptor beta chains from one sample sequenced in a study of OX40 agonist ivuxolimab in advanced cancers. Sequencing used immunoSEQ multiplex PCR; TCRdb keeps in-frame clones, though not all of them. The sample contains tens of thousands of clones, approximately 70% of which appear only once. The specimen was CD4+ or CD8+ T cells sorted from blood, collected in a trial of the OX40 agonist ivuxolimab. The receptors stem from an adult with an advanced solid tumor such as melanoma, head and neck, liver or kidney cancer.

This clone was observed a handful of times. The chain joins TRBV6-6 to TRBJ2-7; D is perhaps TRBD2 (6 bases). V was pared by 6 bases and J by 6 bases, with 15 bases between. The CDR3 sequence is 13 residues long. The germline gives CDR1 MNHNY, CDR2 SVGAGI (reference sequence). CDR3 DNA: TGTGCCAGCAGGAAGACTAGAAAAGGCGAGCAGTACTTC. It specifies CASRKTRKGEQYF.

The J gene is TRBJ1-2, the V gene TRBV9; no definite D call. The germline gives CDR1 SGDLS, CDR2 YYNGEE. The CDR3 has 14 residues. Trimming took 0 bases from V and 8 from J, leaving 14 bases between them. The chain's CDR3 is CASSVDRQPGGYTF. The CDR3, as DNA: TGTGCCAGCAGCGTAGATCGGCAGCCTGGGGGCTACACCTTC.

This chain joins TRBV11-1 and TRBJ2-7; the D is unclear. Per the germline V gene, CDR1 is SGHAT and CDR2 is FQDESV (reference sequence). The CDR3 is 13 residues long. V lost 1 base and J 4 bases, leaving 8 bases between the germline ends. CDR3 amino acids: CASSLDPGYEQYF. The CDR3 nucleotides are TGTGCCAGCAGCTTAGACCCCGGTTACGAGCAGTACTTC.

As DNA, the CDR3 is TGTGCCAGCAGCCCGGGACTAGCGGGGAGCAATGAGCAGTTCTTC. Translation gives CASSPGLAGSNEQFF. The chain links TRBV7-6 to TRBJ2-1; 13 bases map to TRBD2. Germline assignment: CDR1 SGHVS and CDR2 FNYEAQ. The junction had 4 bases not matched to a gene; V was cut back by 5 bases and J by 6 bases. This CDR3 region has 15 residues.

The chain joins TRBV7-2 to TRBJ2-3, with D uncertain. Trimming took off 4 bases at V and 2 bases at J, with 13 bases between the two ends. Germline CDR1 SGHTA, CDR2 FQGNSA. The CDR3 sequence is 15 residues long. CDR3 region: CASSYSGLFTDTQYF. CDR3 bases: TGTGCCAGCAGCTATTCGGGTCTATTCACAGATACGCAGTATTTT.

The chain joins TRBV4-1 to TRBJ1-4; 10 bases match TRBD1. With V trimmed by 1 base and J by 5 bases, 4 bases remained unmatched. Germline loops: CDR1 MGHRA, CDR2 YSYEKL. CDR3 length: 16 amino acids. CDR3 nucleotide sequence: TGCGCCAGCAGCCAAGCCCCGGGACAGGGGAATGAAAAACTGTTTTTT. Its protein is CASSQAPGQGNEKLFF.

The V gene is TRBV7-9, the J gene TRBJ2-7; no clear D gene. The CDR3 covers 14 residues. CDR1 SEHNR and CDR2 FQNEAQ come from the germline V gene (reference sequence). V lost 4 bases to trimming and J lost 4 bases, with 14 bases between them. The CDR3 reads CASSSPTENYEQYF. CDR3 coding DNA: TGTGCCAGCAGCTCCCCCACGGAGAATTACGAGCAGTACTTC. Combining the CDR3 with reference TRBV7-9 and TRBJ2-7 gives the whole variable domain DTGVSQNPRHKITKRGQNVTFRCDPISEHNRLYWYRQTLGQGPEFLTYFQNEAQLEKSRLLSDRFSAERPKGSFSTLEIQRTEQGDSAMYLCASSSPTENYEQYFGPGTRLTVT.

This chain connects TRBV30 to TRBJ1-2; D uncertain. The germline gives CDR1 GTSNPN, CDR2 SVGIG (reference sequence). The V end was cut by 6 bases, the J end by 7 bases, with 21 bases between. The CDR3 sequence is 14 residues long. CDR3: CACTAVSLFGGYTF. The DNA of the CDR3 is TGTGCCTGTACAGCCGTATCCCTCTTTGGTGGCTACACCTTC. The full variable domain, in which reference TRBV30 and TRBJ1-2 provide the parts outside the CDR3, is SQTIHQWPATLVQPVGSPLSLECTVEGTSNPNLYWYRQAAGRGLQLLFYSVGIGQISSEVPQNLSASRPQDRQFILSSKKLLLSDSGFYLCACTAVSLFGGYTFGSGTRLTVV.

J is TRBJ1-4 and V is TRBV6-5, with 9 nucleotides matching TRBD1. The CDR3 is 14 amino acids. From germline, CDR1 is MNHEY and CDR2 SVGAGI. After removal of 5 bases from V and 5 bases from J, the junction contained 3 bases not matched to a gene. This CDR3 reads CASSPGQGNEKLFF. The DNA of the CDR3 is TGTGCCAGCAGTCCCGGACAGGGGAATGAAAAACTGTTTTTT.

The V and J genes are TRBV9 and TRBJ2-3; maybe TRBD1 (6 bases). Germline assignment: CDR1 SGDLS and CDR2 YYNGEE. The CDR3 runs 13 residues. The CDR3 coding sequence is TGTGCGTCAAGGGGGTCTAGCACAGATACGCAGTATTTT. This encodes CASRGSSTDTQYF.

This clone is medium-sized within its sample. This chain links TRBV9 with TRBJ1-5; 7 bases are a match to TRBD1. The V gene's germline CDR1 is SGDLS and CDR2 YYNGEE. CDR3 length: 15 residues. V trimming: 3 bases; J trimming: 3 bases; junction bases outside the gene matches: 6. The chain's CDR3 is CASSDQGVVNQPQHF. In nucleotides, the CDR3 is TGTGCCAGCAGCGACCAGGGGGTTGTCAATCAGCCCCAGCATTTT.

Details on this clone: This may be a read error, as it is one base from a much larger clone. The chain links TRBV7-8 to TRBJ2-3; a possible D gene is TRBD1 (6 bases). Trimming removed 7 bases at V and 2 bases at J, with 16 bases between. Germline V gives CDR1 SGHVS, CDR2 FQNEAQ. The CDR3 covers 15 residues. CDR3 sequence (DNA): TGTGCCAGCAACTTCACAGGGCAGAACACAGATACGCAGTATTTT. It translates to CASNFTGQNTDTQYF.

The CDR3 nucleotides read TGTGCCTGGGGTCCAGGGAATGGCTATGGCTACACCTTC. It is translated as CAWGPGNGYGYTF. The chain carries TRBV30 and TRBJ1-2; tentative D call: TRBD1 (5 bases). Germline V gives CDR1 GTSNPN, CDR2 SVGIG (reference sequence). V lost 5 bases to trimming and J lost 4 bases, with 14 bases between them. The CDR3 extends over 13 amino acids.

This sequence joins TRBV25-1 and TRBJ1-1, with 12 bases that match TRBD1. The CDR3 contains 14 residues. In germline, CDR1 is MGHDK, CDR2 SYGVNS. After removal of 5 bases from V and 7 bases from J, the junction contained 5 bases not matched to a gene. CDR3 sequence: CASSRGTGGFEAFF. The DNA of the CDR3 is TGTGCCAGCAGTCGGGGGACAGGGGGCTTTGAAGCTTTCTTT.

This rearrangement joins TRBV4-1 to TRBJ1-2; 8 bases fit TRBD1. CDR1 and CDR2 (germline): MGHRA, YSYEKL. J gave up 4 bases and V 4 bases, and 8 bases lay outside the gene matches. The CDR3 has 15 amino acids. The CDR3 bases are TGCGCCAGCAGCCTAAAGGGACAGGTCCTCTATGGCTACACCTTC. Residues: CASSLKGQVLYGYTF.

V gene TRBV10-3 combines with J gene TRBJ2-7; a weak D match, TRBD1 (5 bases). Between the trimmed V and J ends, which lost 8 bases and 11 bases, there was a span of 19 bases. The CDR3 has 12 residues. Germline V gives CDR1 ENHRY, CDR2 SYGVKD. CDR3 protein: CAIGPGGVGEYF. CDR3 sequence (DNA): TGTGCCATCGGACCCGGCGGTGTAGGGGAGTACTTC.

The CDR3 here is CASSLVSGGSLGTDTQYF. In DNA, the CDR3 is TGCGCCAGCAGCTTGGTTAGCGGGGGATCCCTGGGCACAGATACGCAGTATTTT. The rearrangement links TRBV5-1 to TRBJ2-3; 9 positions match TRBD2. Per the germline V gene, CDR1 is SGHRS and CDR2 is YFSETQ. The junction had 9 bases not matched to a gene; V was cut back by 0 bases and J by 1 base. The CDR3 length is 18 residues. Filled out from reference TRBV5-1 and TRBJ2-3, the complete variable domain reads KAGVTQTPRYLIKTRGQQVTLSCSPISGHRSVSWYQQTPGQGLQFLFEYFSETQRNKGNFPGRFSGRQFSNSRSEMNVSTLELGDSALYLCASSLVSGGSLGTDTQYFGPGTRLTVL.

The V call is TRBV30, the J call TRBJ1-5; D is unclear. The length of the CDR3 is 13 residues. Trimming removed 0 bases from V and 1 base from J, with 4 bases in between. Per germline, CDR1 GTSNPN and CDR2 SVGIG (reference sequence). This CDR3 reads CAWSVFSNQPQHF. The CDR3 nucleotides are TGTGCCTGGAGTGTTTTCAGCAATCAGCCCCAGCATTTT. Supplemented by reference TRBV30 and TRBJ1-5, the full variable domain reads SQTIHQWPATLVQPVGSPLSLECTVEGTSNPNLYWYRQAAGRGLQLLFYSVGIGQISSEVPQNLSASRPQDRQFILSSKKLLLSDSGFYLCAWSVFSNQPQHFGDGTRLSIL.

This chain connects TRBV28 to TRBJ1-4; possibly TRBD1 for D (5 bases). Germline CDR1 and CDR2: MDHEN and SYDVKM. V was shortened by 5 bases and J by 10 bases, with 11 bases between the two germline ends. The CDR3 contains 12 residues. The CDR3 coding sequence is TGTGCCAGCAGTCCCCCAAGGGGAAAACTGTTTTTT. Encoded protein: CASSPPRGKLFF.

J is TRBJ2-3 and V is TRBV7-6; D uncertain. V lost 2 bases, J lost 0 bases, and 12 bases lay in between. There are 16 residues in the CDR3. Looked up from germline, CDR1 is SGHVS and CDR2 is FNYEAQ. CDR3 protein: CASSLKVATSTDTQYF. The CDR3 coding sequence is TGTGCCAGCAGCTTAAAGGTGGCGACTAGCACAGATACGCAGTATTTT. The full variable domain, with the rest looked up from reference TRBV7-6 and TRBJ2-3, is GAGVSQSPRYKVTKRGQDVALRCDPISGHVSLYWYRQALGQGPEFLTYFNYEAQQDKSGLPNDRFSAERPEGSISTLTIQRTEQRDSAMYRCASSLKVATSTDTQYFGPGTRLTVL.

The gene calls are TRBV27 and TRBJ1-2, with D possibly TRBD1 on 6 matching bases. This CDR3 contains 19 residues. Trimming removed 1 base at V and 5 bases at J, with 26 bases between. Germline loops: CDR1 MNHEY, CDR2 SMNVEV (reference sequence). Here the CDR3 reads CASSLFPPRTVQNYYGYTF. The CDR3, as DNA: TGTGCCAGCAGTTTATTCCCCCCCAGGACAGTTCAAAACTATTATGGCTACACCTTC.

This chain links TRBV4-1 with TRBJ2-5; TRBD2 agrees at 16 bases. The V gene end was trimmed by 4 bases and the J gene end by 5 bases; junction bases not matched to a gene: 16. This CDR3 spans 20 amino acids. Germline values: CDR1 MGHRA, CDR2 YSYEKL. The CDR3 is CASSLAQTGTSGGARETQYF. DNA for the CDR3: TGCGCCAGCAGCCTGGCCCAGACCGGGACTAGCGGGGGGGCGCGGGAGACCCAGTACTTC.

The CDR3 region is CASSLETGGSYEQYF. CDR3 coding DNA: TGTGCCAGCAGCTTAGAGACTGGCGGCTCCTACGAGCAGTACTTC. The V gene is TRBV11-2, the J gene TRBJ2-7; D is unresolved. The CDR3 has 15 amino acids. Germline CDR1 reads SGHAT; CDR2 reads FQNNGV. Trimming stripped 0 bases from V and 0 bases from J, with 9 bases between. The variable domain in full, with the rest retrieved from reference TRBV11-2 and TRBJ2-7, is EAGVAQSPRYKIIEKRQSVAFWCNPISGHATLYWYQQILGQGPKLLIQFQNNGVVDDSQLPKDRFSAERLKGVDSTLKIQPAKLEDSAVYLCASSLETGGSYEQYFGPGTRLTVT.

This chain uses TRBV29-1 with TRBJ2-1, with D possibly called TRBD1 or TRBD2 (6 bases each). The CDR3 covers 17 residues. Per germline, CDR1 SQVTM and CDR2 ANQGSEA. The ends were cut back, 6 bases at V and 6 bases at J, with 27 bases in the middle. The CDR3 DNA reads as TGCAGCGTCCCTGAAGGTGCGAGGGGGGAAATACTCAATGAGCAGTTCTTC. Translating it yields CSVPEGARGEILNEQFF.

This clone was counted a few times. The CDR3 DNA is TGCAGCGTTTTCGGGGGGGGTCCCTACGAGCAGTACTTC. It codes for CSVFGGGPYEQYF. This chain uses TRBV29-1 with TRBJ2-7; 8 nucleotides align to TRBD2. With 5 bases clipped from V and 2 bases from J, the junction kept 5 bases outside the gene matches. Germline CDR1 SQVTM, CDR2 ANQGSEA. The CDR3 covers 13 residues.

This sequence joins TRBV27 and TRBJ2-1, with D unresolved. Germline V lookup: CDR1 MNHEY, CDR2 SMNVEV (reference sequence). Trimming took 5 bases from V and 4 from J, leaving 12 bases between them. This CDR3 spans 14 amino acids. CDR3 in amino acids: CASSVQVGYNEQFF. In DNA, the CDR3 is TGTGCCAGCAGTGTCCAAGTAGGATACAATGAGCAGTTCTTC.